A single T cell receptor beta chain is shown here with its context. The assay was immunoSEQ multiplex PCR, and TCRdb's table has in-frame clones only and misses some. In the table there are 300,000 or so clones, more than 70% of which are singletons. Unmatched junction bases numbered 5, after V lost 6 bases and J lost 4 bases. CDR3 length: 15 amino acids. The germline V gene has CDR1 ENHRY and CDR2 SYGVKD. This entry belongs to a study of blood T cell repertoires in COVID-19. Overall study: PBMCs, B-cell-depleted T cells, or T cells provided the cDNA or gDNA that made up the material.

The TCR originated in a woman aged 25 to 39 who had recovered from COVID-19. Input material: peripheral blood. The chain combines TRBV10-3 with TRBJ2-2; 10 bases line up with TRBD1. The CDR3 DNA is TGTGCCATCAGGCCAGGACAGGGGGGCACCGGGGAGCTGTTTTTT. Translating gives CAIRPGQGGTGELFF.